This entry describes one T cell receptor (beta chain). The antigen this receptor binds is unknown. Per-base qualities were not stored, and no clone one base away is much larger. The immunoSEQ Assay, a bias-controlled multiplex PCR, was used to amplify TCRbeta CDR3 regions from genomic DNA. The published analysis was carried out like this. Nucleated cell counts per sample were estimated from amplification of reference gene primers within the assay. To quantify the absolute abundance of each unique TCRbeta CDR3 rearrangement, sequence reads were collapsed and filtered. For each sample, productive Simpson clonality was calculated as the square root of Simpson's diversity index over productive rearrangements. TCRdb retrieved this table from immuneACCESS and kept in-frame rearrangements only. Not all clones are present; in checked studies, unresolved V genes account for under half, and no reason is known for the remainder. V, J and clone size were drawn from that table, and D and trimming were deduced from the DNA. In this sample the table shows some 300,000 clones, over 80% of which occur a single time. In total, the top ten clones hold 6% to 8% of the sample.

This sample was taken from a study of blood T cell repertoires in COVID-19 (dated by TCRdb to the early 2020s). Regarding the study in general: The collaborator samples originated in the United States, Italy and Spain and spanned the acute and convalescent phases of COVID-19. Where HLA class I and class II types were available, the types were taken from metadata supplied by the sample provider, not from assay-based typing. Subjects who had been exposed to COVID-19, were actively infected with it, or had recovered from it provided the deeply sampled blood TCRbeta repertoires that made up the dataset. The material from the prospective study consisted of cDNA or gDNA derived from T cells, B-cell-depleted T cells, or PBMCs. Samples came from the ongoing ImmuneRACE study (first 160 participants) plus 1,254 subjects from 6 global collaborators. Sample metadata almost always included a de-identified subject ID, COVID-19 status, age in years and sex. The repertoires were released in a freely available public database meant as a resource for research on the immune response to SARS-CoV-2.

One collaborating source in Seattle enrolled patients during active infection and followed them longitudinally through the course of disease. The collaborating institutions used their own protocols to collect whole blood in K2EDTA tubes. For TCRbeta analysis, collaborators shipped samples in one of three forms: frozen whole blood, isolated PBMCs, or DNA extracted from either of those sample types. Summary of the overall study and its limitations: The amount of clinical and demographic metadata varied by source and participant and was provided uncurated.

V trim: 8 bases; J trim: 4 bases; unmatched bases: 15. Its CDR3 holds 16 amino acids, cysteine through phenylalanine. Of all the DNA, just the CDR3 is kept, 48 bases in frame from base 1. CDR1 and CDR2, looked up from the germline V gene (reference sequence), are LNHDA and SQIVND. Sequencing used peripheral blood. The receptor chain draws on TRBV19 and TRBJ2-5; TRBD2 matches 8 bases in the middle. The clonotype originates from a woman aged 45-65 years with COVID-19, enrolled during active disease. At the DNA level, the sequence is TGTGCCAGTGCGGCCGGGAGGGAGTCCCCCGCAGAGACCCAGTACTTC. This is translated as CASAAGRESPAETQYF.